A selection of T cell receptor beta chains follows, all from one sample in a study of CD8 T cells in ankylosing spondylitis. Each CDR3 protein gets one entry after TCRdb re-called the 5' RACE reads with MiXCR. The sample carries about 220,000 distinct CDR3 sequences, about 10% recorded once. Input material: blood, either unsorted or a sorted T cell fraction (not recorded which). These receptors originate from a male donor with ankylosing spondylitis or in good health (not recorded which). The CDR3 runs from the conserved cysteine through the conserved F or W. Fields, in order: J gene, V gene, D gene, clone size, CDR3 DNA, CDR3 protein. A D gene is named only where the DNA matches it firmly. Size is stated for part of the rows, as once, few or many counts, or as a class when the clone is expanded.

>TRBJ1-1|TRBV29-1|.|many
TGCAGCGTTGAAGTTCAGAAGAACACTGAAGCTTTCTTT
CSVEVQKNTEAFF
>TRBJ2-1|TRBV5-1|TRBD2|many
TGCGCCAGCAGCTTGGGGGCGGGGGTAGCGATGAATGAGCAGTTCTTC
CASSLGAGVAMNEQFF
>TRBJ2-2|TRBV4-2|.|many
TGTGCCAGCAGCCAAGATTTCGTCGTAGGGTGGAACGGGGAGCTGTTTTTT
CASSQDFVVGWNGELFF
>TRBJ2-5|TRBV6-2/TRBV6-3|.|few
TGTGCCAGCAGTTTTAGCAAGACCCAGTACTTC
CASSFSKTQYF
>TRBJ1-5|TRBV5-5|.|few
TGTGCCAGCAGCTTGGAGGGCAGGGTTAACAATCAGCCCCAGCATTTT
CASSLEGRVNNQPQHF
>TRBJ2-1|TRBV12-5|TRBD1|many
TGTGCTAGTGGTTTGACAGGGGGGACGCGAGGAGAGCAGTTCTTC
CASGLTGGTRGEQFF
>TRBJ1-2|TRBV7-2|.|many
TGTGCCAGCAGCCCAGGCCCGTCTAACTATGGCTACACCTTC
CASSPGPSNYGYTF
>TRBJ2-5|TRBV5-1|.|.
TGCGCCAGCAGCCCTGGACAATTCCAAGAGACCCAGTACTTC
CASSPGQFQETQYF
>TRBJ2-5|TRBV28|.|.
TGTGCCAGCAGTTTGACTCAGGGGACCCAGTACTTC
CASSLTQGTQYF
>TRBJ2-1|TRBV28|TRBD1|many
TGTGCCAGCAGTTTATGGCGGACAGGGGGCTACAATGAGCAGTTCTTC
CASSLWRTGGYNEQFF
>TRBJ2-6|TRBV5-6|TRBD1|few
TGTGCCAGCAGCAAGCTCGGGACAGGCTCTGGGGCCAACGTCCTGACTTTC
CASSKLGTGSGANVLTF
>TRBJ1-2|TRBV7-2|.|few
TGTGCCAGCAGCTCGGAGACGTACTATGGCTACACCTTC
CASSSETYYGYTF
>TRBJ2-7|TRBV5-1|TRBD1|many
TGCGCCAGCAGCCGGGACAGGGAGACTACCTACGAGCAGTACTTC
CASSRDRETTYEQYF
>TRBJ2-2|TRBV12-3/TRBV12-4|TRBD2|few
TGTGCCAGCATCCGTGGGACTAGCTGGACCGGGGAGCTGTTTTTT
CASIRGTSWTGELFF
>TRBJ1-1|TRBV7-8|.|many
TGTGCCAGCAGCTTAGTTGCAGGGAACACTGAAGCTTTCTTT
CASSLVAGNTEAFF
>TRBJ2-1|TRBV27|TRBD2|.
TGTGCCAGCAGTCCTAGGAGGCGACGGGGGGACAATGAGCAGTTCTTC
CASSPRRRRGDNEQFF
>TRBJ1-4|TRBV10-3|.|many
TGTGCCATCAGTGAATCGGGGGCAAAAGGTGAAAAACTGTTTTTT
CAISESGAKGEKLFF
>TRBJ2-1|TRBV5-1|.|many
TGCGCCAGCAGCTTCCCAGGGTATGAGCAGTTCTTC
CASSFPGYEQFF
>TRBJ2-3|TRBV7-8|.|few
TGTGCCAGCAGCTTATTCGGGATACAGGGCACAGATACGCAGTATTTT
CASSLFGIQGTDTQYF
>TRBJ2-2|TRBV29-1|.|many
TGCAGCGTTGAAACGGTCCACGCCGGGGAGCTGTTTTTT
CSVETVHAGELFF
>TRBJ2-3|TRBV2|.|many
TGTGCCAGCAGTGTGTCAGGGGAGGTCACAGATACGCAGTATTTT
CASSVSGEVTDTQYF
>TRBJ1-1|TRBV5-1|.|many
TGCGCCAGCAGCTTGGACAGGGTAGTAACTGAAGCTTTCTTT
CASSLDRVVTEAFF
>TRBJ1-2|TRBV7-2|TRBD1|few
TGTGCCAGCAGCCTAAGGACAGGGGAGGAGGCTGGCTACACCTTC
CASSLRTGEEAGYTF
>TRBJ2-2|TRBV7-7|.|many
TGTGCTAGCAGCTCCGAGCGGGACACCGGGGAGCTGTTTTTT
CASSSERDTGELFF
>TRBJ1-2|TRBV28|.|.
TGTGCCAGCAGTACTCCCGGACAGATCTATGGCTACACCTTC
CASSTPGQIYGYTF
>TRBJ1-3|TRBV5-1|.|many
TGCGCCAGCAGCTCCTGGACAGCCTCTGGAAACACCATATATTTT
CASSSWTASGNTIYF
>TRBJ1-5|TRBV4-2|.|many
TGTGCCAGCAGCCAAGCAGAAGGGGCGGGGGGCAGCAATCAGCCCCAGCATTTT
CASSQAEGAGGSNQPQHF
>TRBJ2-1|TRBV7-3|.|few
TGTGCCAGCAGCTCGCTAGGGGGGTGGGGGGTGTCCTACAATGAGCAGTTCTTC
CASSSLGGWGVSYNEQFF
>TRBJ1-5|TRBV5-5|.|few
TGTGCCAGCAGCAGAGGGACGGCGGACAATCAGCCCCAGCATTTT
CASSRGTADNQPQHF
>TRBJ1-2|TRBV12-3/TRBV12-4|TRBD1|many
TGTGCCAGCAGTCCCGACAGGGGGGGTGGCTACACCTTC
CASSPDRGGGYTF
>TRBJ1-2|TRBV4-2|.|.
TGTGCCAGCAGCCTACCAGACGTAGAAGGCTACACCTTC
CASSLPDVEGYTF
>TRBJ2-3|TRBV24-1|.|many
TGTGCCACCAGTGACGGCGGCACAGATACGCAGTATTTT
CATSDGGTDTQYF